The rows below give T cell receptor beta chains drawn from one sample of a study of T cells in Graves' hyperthyroidism and ophthalmopathy. TCRdb processed the multiplex PCR reads anew with MiXCR; each CDR3 protein has one entry. The profile shows approximately 510,000 distinct CDR3 sequences, less than 25% of them singletons. The material sequenced was blood. The receptors originated from a man aged 18 to 30 with Graves' hyperthyroidism. Each CDR3 is given with its conserved first and last residue. D genes are given only for firm matches. Only some rows state a clone size, as once, few, many or a class for expanded clones.

d_gene: NA
j_gene: TRBJ1-2
v_gene: TRBV13
abundance: few
CDR3nt: TGTGCCAGCAGCCCAGCAGGTGGGGCTAACTATGGCTACACCTTC
CDR3aa: CASSPAGGANYGYTF

d_gene: TRBD1
j_gene: TRBJ2-5
v_gene: TRBV2
abundance: many
CDR3nt: TGTGCCAGCAGTGAAGCCCGGACAGGGACTGGAGAGACCCAGTACTTC
CDR3aa: CASSEARTGTGETQYF

d_gene: TRBD2
j_gene: TRBJ2-5
v_gene: TRBV6-2/TRBV6-3
abundance: NA
CDR3nt: TGTGCCAGCAAAGGGACTACGAAGGGGACCCAGTACTTC
CDR3aa: CASKGTTKGTQYF

d_gene: NA
j_gene: TRBJ2-7
v_gene: TRBV6-2/TRBV6-3
abundance: many
CDR3nt: TGTGCCAGCAAGGGGATCGTCTCGGGGGGCCGCTCCTACGAGCAGTACTTC
CDR3aa: CASKGIVSGGRSYEQYF

d_gene: NA
j_gene: TRBJ1-6
v_gene: TRBV30
abundance: once
CDR3nt: TGTGCCTGGAGTGTACGGGACAATTCACCCCTCCACTTT
CDR3aa: CAWSVRDNSPLHF

d_gene: NA
j_gene: TRBJ2-7
v_gene: TRBV19
abundance: NA
CDR3nt: TGTGCCAGTAGTATTGCTGGGGCGAGCTCCTACGAGCAGTACTTC
CDR3aa: CASSIAGASSYEQYF

d_gene: NA
j_gene: TRBJ1-1
v_gene: TRBV10-3
abundance: many
CDR3nt: TGTGCCATCAGTGTGGGCCAAAACACTGAAGCTTTCTTT
CDR3aa: CAISVGQNTEAFF

d_gene: NA
j_gene: TRBJ1-5
v_gene: TRBV19
abundance: many
CDR3nt: TGTGCCAGTTGCCGGGACGGCGTCTCAGGGCCCCAGCATTTT
CDR3aa: CASCRDGVSGPQHF

d_gene: TRBD1
j_gene: TRBJ1-1
v_gene: TRBV27
abundance: many
CDR3nt: TGTGCCAGCAGCCCGACAGGGTTCGGTGAAGCTTTCTTT
CDR3aa: CASSPTGFGEAFF

d_gene: NA
j_gene: TRBJ2-7
v_gene: TRBV6-1
abundance: many
CDR3nt: TGTGCCAGCAGATGGAGCGGGTCCCTTTTCTCCTACGAGCAGTACTTC
CDR3aa: CASRWSGSLFSYEQYF

d_gene: TRBD2
j_gene: TRBJ2-5
v_gene: TRBV14
abundance: many
CDR3nt: TGTGCCAGCAGCCAGAGAGCGGGGGGACTTCAAGAGACCCAGTACTTC
CDR3aa: CASSQRAGGLQETQYF

d_gene: NA
j_gene: TRBJ1-5
v_gene: TRBV20-1
abundance: NA
CDR3nt: TGCAGTGCTCTAGGGTTTGGCAATCAGCCCCAGCATTTT
CDR3aa: CSALGFGNQPQHF

d_gene: NA
j_gene: TRBJ2-4
v_gene: TRBV7-6
abundance: many
CDR3nt: TGTGCCAGCAGCGATCCTCGGGAAGGGGACATTCAGTACTTC
CDR3aa: CASSDPREGDIQYF

d_gene: TRBD2
j_gene: TRBJ2-7
v_gene: TRBV13
abundance: few
CDR3nt: TGTGCCAGCAGCTGGGGAACTAGCGGGGCCATCTTC
CDR3aa: CASSWGTSGAIF

d_gene: NA
j_gene: TRBJ1-2
v_gene: TRBV10-3
abundance: many
CDR3nt: TGTGCCATCAGTGGCGCCGTCCGTAGGTCTGGCTACACCTTC
CDR3aa: CAISGAVRRSGYTF

d_gene: NA
j_gene: TRBJ1-1
v_gene: TRBV12-3/TRBV12-4
abundance: many
CDR3nt: TGTGCCAGCAGTTTTGGCAGGGGGAACACTGAAGCTTTCTTT
CDR3aa: CASSFGRGNTEAFF

d_gene: TRBD2
j_gene: TRBJ2-7
v_gene: TRBV29-1
abundance: many
CDR3nt: TGCAGCGTTGAATCCCTTCTAGCGGGGGGCTCCTACGAGCAGTACTTC
CDR3aa: CSVESLLAGGSYEQYF

d_gene: NA
j_gene: TRBJ2-6
v_gene: TRBV30
abundance: NA
CDR3nt: TGTGCCTGGAGTACAGGAAGCTCTGGGGCCAACGTCCTGACTTTC
CDR3aa: CAWSTGSSGANVLTF

d_gene: TRBD1
j_gene: TRBJ1-1
v_gene: TRBV4-1
abundance: few
CDR3nt: TGCGCCAGCAGCCAACTGGGACAGGGGGATGAAGCTTTCTTT
CDR3aa: CASSQLGQGDEAFF

d_gene: TRBD1
j_gene: TRBJ1-2
v_gene: TRBV15
abundance: many
CDR3nt: TGTGCCACCAGCAGAGGCGAACAGGGGGTCTCGTATGGCTACACCTTC
CDR3aa: CATSRGEQGVSYGYTF

d_gene: TRBD1
j_gene: TRBJ1-5
v_gene: TRBV12-3/TRBV12-4
abundance: many
CDR3nt: TGTGCCAGCAGTGGGCAGGGGGCACGCAATCAGCCCCAGCATTTT
CDR3aa: CASSGQGARNQPQHF

d_gene: TRBD1
j_gene: TRBJ1-2
v_gene: TRBV18
abundance: few
CDR3nt: TGTGCCAGCTCACCAAAGGCACAGGGGTTAATCAATGGCTACACCTTC
CDR3aa: CASSPKAQGLINGYTF

d_gene: NA
j_gene: TRBJ2-7
v_gene: TRBV20-1
abundance: few
CDR3nt: TGCAGTGCCCGGGACATAGGCTACGAGCAGTACTTC
CDR3aa: CSARDIGYEQYF

d_gene: TRBD1
j_gene: TRBJ1-2
v_gene: TRBV9
abundance: many
CDR3nt: TGTGCCAGCAGCGTATCTGGGGGGACAGGGGATGGCTACACCTTC
CDR3aa: CASSVSGGTGDGYTF

d_gene: NA
j_gene: TRBJ1-2
v_gene: TRBV11-2
abundance: few
CDR3nt: TGTGCCAGCAGCTTAGATTTAGTTGCTTATGGCTACACCTTC
CDR3aa: CASSLDLVAYGYTF

d_gene: NA
j_gene: TRBJ2-7
v_gene: TRBV20-1
abundance: many
CDR3nt: TGCAGTGCTTCTGCCGGGCCCTCCTACGAGCAGTACTTC
CDR3aa: CSASAGPSYEQYF

d_gene: TRBD1
j_gene: TRBJ1-2
v_gene: TRBV14
abundance: many
CDR3nt: TGTGCCAGCAGCCCCAAGGAAGGGACAGGGCGCTATGGCTACACCTTC
CDR3aa: CASSPKEGTGRYGYTF

d_gene: TRBD2
j_gene: TRBJ2-7
v_gene: TRBV27
abundance: many
CDR3nt: TGTGCCAGCAGTCCCCGAGGACTAGCCTCCTACGAGCAGTACTTC
CDR3aa: CASSPRGLASYEQYF

d_gene: NA
j_gene: TRBJ1-5
v_gene: TRBV30
abundance: NA
CDR3nt: TGTGCCTGGAGTGCGAATATGAATCAGCCCCAGCATTTT
CDR3aa: CAWSANMNQPQHF

d_gene: NA
j_gene: TRBJ2-7
v_gene: TRBV5-1
abundance: many
CDR3nt: TGCGCCAGCAGCTTGGATCCAGGAAAGTACGACGGGCAGTACTTC
CDR3aa: CASSLDPGKYDGQYF

d_gene: NA
j_gene: TRBJ1-1
v_gene: TRBV6-5
abundance: NA
CDR3nt: TGTGCCAGCAGTCCCCACCGTGCTTTCTTT
CDR3aa: CASSPHRAFF

d_gene: NA
j_gene: TRBJ2-7
v_gene: TRBV11-1
abundance: NA
CDR3nt: TGTGCCAGCAGCGACCCCGGACAATACTACGAGCAGTACTTC
CDR3aa: CASSDPGQYYEQYF

d_gene: NA
j_gene: TRBJ1-1
v_gene: TRBV9
abundance: NA
CDR3nt: TGTGCCAGCAGCGCCCAGGCAGGCACTGAAGCTTTCTTT
CDR3aa: CASSAQAGTEAFF

d_gene: TRBD1
j_gene: TRBJ2-5
v_gene: TRBV12-3/TRBV12-4
abundance: NA
CDR3nt: TGTGCCAGCAGTTCCCAGACAGGGCAAGAGACCCAGTACTTC
CDR3aa: CASSSQTGQETQYF

d_gene: NA
j_gene: TRBJ1-2
v_gene: TRBV27
abundance: many
CDR3nt: TGTGCCAGCAGCTCGGGGGATTATGGCTACACCTTC
CDR3aa: CASSSGDYGYTF

d_gene: NA
j_gene: TRBJ2-7
v_gene: TRBV4-1
abundance: few
CDR3nt: TGCGCCAGCAGCCATCCCGGAACTCAAGAGCAGTACTTC
CDR3aa: CASSHPGTQEQYF

d_gene: NA
j_gene: TRBJ2-7
v_gene: TRBV15
abundance: many
CDR3nt: TGTGCCACCAGCAGAGTCCCCTTTGACGAGCAGTACTTC
CDR3aa: CATSRVPFDEQYF

d_gene: TRBD1
j_gene: TRBJ2-5
v_gene: TRBV30
abundance: many
CDR3nt: TGTGCCTGGAGTGTAGGGGGCAGTGGCCAAGAGACCCAGTACTTC
CDR3aa: CAWSVGGSGQETQYF

d_gene: NA
j_gene: TRBJ1-1
v_gene: TRBV11-3
abundance: many
CDR3nt: TGTGCCAGCAGCTTGAATATAAACACTGAAGCTTTCTTT
CDR3aa: CASSLNINTEAFF

d_gene: TRBD1
j_gene: TRBJ2-2
v_gene: TRBV12-3/TRBV12-4
abundance: many
CDR3nt: TGTGCCAGCAGAATGATGCCGGGACAGGTTTACGCCGGGGAGCTGTTTTTT
CDR3aa: CASRMMPGQVYAGELFF

d_gene: NA
j_gene: TRBJ1-1
v_gene: TRBV27
abundance: many
CDR3nt: TGTGCCAGCAGAAGCCCATCTCGGAACACTGAAGCTTTCTTT
CDR3aa: CASRSPSRNTEAFF